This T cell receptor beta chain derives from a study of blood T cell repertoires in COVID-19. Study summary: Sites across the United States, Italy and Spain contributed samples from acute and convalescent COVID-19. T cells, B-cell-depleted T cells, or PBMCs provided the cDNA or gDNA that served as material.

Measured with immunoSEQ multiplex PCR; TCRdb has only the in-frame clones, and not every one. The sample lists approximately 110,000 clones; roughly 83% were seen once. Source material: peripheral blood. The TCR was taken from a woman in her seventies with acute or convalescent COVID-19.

The CDR3 reads CATSETGGAGNTEAFF. The DNA for the CDR3 is TGTGCCACCAGTGAAACAGGGGGCGCGGGGAACACTGAAGCTTTCTTT. The V call is TRBV24-1, the J call TRBJ1-1, with TRBD1 matching 9 bases. From germline, CDR1 is KGHDR and CDR2 SFDVKD. The V segment lost 4 bases and the J segment 1 base; nucleotides outside the gene matches: 6. The CDR3 extends over 16 amino acids.